The source of this T cell receptor beta chain is a study of cytomegalovirus exposure and HLA in healthy donors. Use of 60 Vbeta and 13 Jbeta primers characterized the PCR. TCRdb's copy holds only in-frame clones and misses some; the assay was immunoSEQ multiplex PCR. This table has approximately 170,000 clones, around 81% appearing once. This CDR3 spans 11 amino acids. Germline CDR1 and CDR2: SGHAT and FQDESV (reference sequence). As to this clone: A read error may account for a junction end that differs from germline.

The specimen sequenced was PBMCs. The chain links TRBV11-1 to TRBJ2-7, with D perhaps matching TRBD1 (6 bases). This receptor was obtained from a man between 40 and 49 years old in good health and CMV-seronegative. The CDR3 is CASSQGQSADF. The CDR3, as DNA: TGTGCCAGCAGCCAGGGACAATCCGCGGACTTC.